The clone carrying this T cell receptor beta chain has at least ten counts. The sample is drawn from a study of low-dose radiotherapy and immunotherapy resistance in tumors. As for the study in general: Fractions of 1 Gy went to Cohort 2 every two weeks, for 13 Gy over 26 weeks.

Alpha and beta chains were covered, as first-strand cDNA relied on TRAV- and TRBV-specific primers. Using a constant-region primer together with a V-primer adapter, TCRs were subjected to around 20 PCR cycles of amplification. mRNA isolates were amplified via in vitro transcription. TCRdb re-derived calls from the reads in MiXCR, one entry per CDR3 protein. The table records some 82,000 distinct CDR3 sequences, under 20% of them present only once. Per germline, CDR1 SGHTA and CDR2 FQGTGA. Unmatched junction bases numbered 11, after V lost 5 bases and J lost 7 bases. The CDR3 has 17 amino acids. The time point was: before trial treatment. Nivolumab, ipilimumab, aspirin, low-dose cyclophosphamide and low-dose radiotherapy were given to donors. Qualifying patients carried advanced solid tumors devoid of tumor-infiltrating lymphocytes.

The specimen was PBMCs, collected before treatment. The J gene is TRBJ2-1, the V gene TRBV7-3; 13 nucleotides match TRBD2. The sequence was obtained from a male donor with prostate cancer. This CDR3 reads CASSPSTSGRMANEQFF. In DNA form, the CDR3 reads TGTGCCAGCAGCCCTTCGACTAGCGGGAGGATGGCGAATGAGCAGTTCTTC.